This T cell receptor beta chain stems from a study of T cells expressing NK-cell markers. TCRdb reprocessed the 5' RACE reads and stores each CDR3 protein as one record, lacking DNA. This table lists about 300,000 distinct CDR3 sequences. CDR3 size: 17 residues. Germline-derived CDR1 and CDR2 are SGHRS and YFSETQ. Sequenced: blood T cells: a sorted CD56 or NKG2C T cell subset, CD4+ or CD8+ T cells, or bulk PBMC T cells (not recorded which). The chain joins TRBV5-1 to TRBJ2-3; TCRdb designates TRBD1, a call that cannot be tested without DNA. This clonotype was obtained from a woman aged 18-70 years in good health. The CDR3: CASSLGDRAFSTDTQYF.